These 20 T cell receptor beta chains were sequenced from one sample in a study of breast tumors, draining lymph nodes, adjacent tissues. One entry per CDR3 protein, called by TCRdb with MiXCR from the multiplex PCR reads. This sample has 200,000 to 300,000 distinct CDR3 sequences, with under 35% found just once. Axillary draining lymph nodes of breast cancer patients supplied the node samples. Sample: axillary lymph node tissue. The receptor set was obtained from a female donor with breast cancer. Some clones in this sample may be carry-over from other donors' samples.

In this sample, this clonotype turned up many times. A read error may be the cause here, since a much bigger clone is one base away. The J gene is TRBJ2-5, the V gene TRBV9; 10 nucleotides align to TRBD2. V lost 0 bases, J lost 4 bases, and 0 bases stayed unmatched. The CDR3 is made up of 14 amino acids. The germline CDR1 and CDR2 sequences are SGDLS and YYNGEE. CDR3 residues: CASSVGLAGETQYF. The CDR3 nucleotides are TGTGCCAGCAGCGTAGGACTAGCGGGAGAGACCCAGTACTTC.

The sample holds many counts of this clonotype. V gene TRBV20-1 combines with J gene TRBJ2-5, with 10 bases aligning to TRBD2. The germline V gene encodes CDR1 DFQATT and CDR2 SNEGSKA (reference sequence). This CDR3 spans 16 amino acids. The J segment lost 1 base and the V segment lost 2 bases, leaving 7 bases of the junction unmatched. In nucleotides, the CDR3 is TGCAGTGCTAGACCGCTAGCGGGAGATAGCCAAGAGACCCAGTACTTC. It is translated as CSARPLAGDSQETQYF.

This clonotype has a count of ten or more. V usage is TRBV7-6 and J usage is TRBJ1-2, with D perhaps matching TRBD1 (5 bases). V lost 0 bases to trimming and J lost 8 bases, with 10 bases between them. The CDR3 has 13 residues. The germline V gene has CDR1 SGHVS and CDR2 FNYEAQ. CDR3 sequence reads: CASSLAAGDGYTF. The CDR3 DNA sequence: TGTGCCAGCAGCTTAGCAGCGGGGGACGGCTACACCTTC.

V usage is TRBV6-1 and J usage is TRBJ2-7; the D gene is possibly TRBD2 (5 bases). The CDR3 contains 11 residues. V lost 8 bases and J lost 3, with 8 bases in between. The germline gives CDR1 MNHNS, CDR2 SASEGT. CDR3 DNA sequence: TGTGCCAGCGGGCGGGTCTACGAGCAGTACTTC. Amino acid sequence: CASGRVYEQYF.

To note about this clonotype: This sequence may be a read error, since a much larger clone differs from it by one base. The rearrangement links TRBV5-6 to TRBJ2-1, with D perhaps TRBD2 (5 bases). CDR1 and CDR2 (germline): SGHDT, YYEEEE. CDR3 length equals 17 residues. The DNA of the CDR3 is TGTGCCAGCAGCTCGACGTACGGCGGTAGCGTCCACAATGGGCAGTTCTTC. Its translation: CASSSTYGGSVHNGQFF.

In this sample, this clonotype turned up once. V usage is TRBV7-2 and J usage is TRBJ2-5; TRBD1 is a possible D gene (7 bases). CDR1 is SGHTA, CDR2 FQGNSA, per germline. V dropped 1 base and J dropped 13 bases, with 19 bases sitting between them. The CDR3 spans 14 residues. The CDR3 loop reads CASSLEAGGKARYF. CDR3 DNA sequence: TGTGCCAGCAGCTTAGAGGCAGGGGGGAAGGCCCGGTACTTC.

This clonotype was seen many times. The rearrangement links TRBV30 to TRBJ2-5; D is uncertain. In germline, CDR1 is GTSNPN, CDR2 SVGIG (reference sequence). This CDR3 region has 12 residues. Trimming shortened V by 0 bases and J by 7 bases, and 9 bases separated the two germline ends. This CDR3 is CAWSVSVGTQYF. As DNA, the CDR3 is TGTGCCTGGAGTGTAAGTGTTGGGACCCAGTACTTC.

Comments on this clonotype: This may be a read error, as it is one base from a much larger clone. Here the CDR3 omits its conserved ending phenylalanine or tryptophan, so a read error is the likely source. The genes are TRBV19 and TRBJ2-1, with 11 bases that match TRBD2. With 10 bases clipped from V and 6 bases from J, the junction kept 14 bases outside the gene matches. The CDR3 runs 16 residues. Germline values: CDR1 LNHDA, CDR2 SQIVND (reference sequence). The CDR3 protein is CATRLAGNLLANEQFS. CDR3 DNA: TGTGCCACCAGACTAGCGGGAAACCTTCTCGCCAATGAGCAGTTCTCC.

This clonotype was picked up a small number of times. This clone may be a read error of a much larger clone one base away. The rearrangement joins TRBV5-8 to TRBJ1-2; D possibly corresponds to TRBD1 (6 bases). The CDR3 spans 14 residues. From germline, CDR1 is SGHTS and CDR2 YDEGEE. The CDR3 nucleotides are TGTGCCAGCAGCTTGGACAGGGCTCAGGATGGCTGCACCTTC. Translated: CASSLDRAQDGCTF.

This clonotype was seen at least ten times. The chain is built from TRBV20-1 and TRBJ1-5; D is uncertain. V was pared by 1 base and J by 6 bases, with 10 bases between. There are 13 residues in the CDR3. The V gene's germline CDR1 is DFQATT and CDR2 SNEGSKA (reference sequence). For the CDR3, the DNA is TGCAGTGCTAGAGCCAGAGAGTTTCAGCCCCAGCATTTT. This encodes CSARAREFQPQHF.

In regard to this clonotype: A much larger clone lies one base from this, so it may be a read error. The V and J genes are TRBV5-4 and TRBJ2-3; D perhaps matches TRBD1 (6 bases). This CDR3 region has 13 residues. Trimming removed 4 bases from V and 9 bases from J, with 15 bases in between. Germline CDR1 and CDR2: SGHNT and YYREEE (reference sequence). The CDR3 region is CASSVYRVDTQYF. In DNA, the CDR3 is TGTGCCAGCAGCGTGTACAGGGTCGACACGCAGTATTTT. The complete variable domain, with remaining parts taken from reference TRBV5-4 and TRBJ2-3, reads ETGVTQSPTHLIKTRGQQVTLRCSSQSGHNTVSWYQQALGQGPQFIFQYYREEENGRGNFPPRFSGLQFPNYSSELNVNALELDDSALYLCASSVYRVDTQYFGPGTRLTVL.

This clonotype appeared a single time. This may be a read error: a much more frequent sequence differs by one nucleotide. The rearrangement joins TRBV5-4 to TRBJ1-2; D remains ambiguous. Trimming removed 4 bases at V and 4 bases at J, with 14 bases between. The CDR3 contains 14 residues. Germline V gene sequence: CDR1 SGHNT, CDR2 YYREEE (reference sequence). CDR3 residues: CASSETQAFYGYTF. Written as DNA, the CDR3 is TGTGCCAGCAGCGAGACTCAGGCATTCTATGGCTACACCTTC.

About this clonotype itself: A much bigger clone sits one base away, suggesting this may be a read error. The rearrangement joins TRBV5-4 to TRBJ2-2; possibly TRBD1 or TRBD2 for D (5 bases each). The germline V gene has CDR1 SGHNT and CDR2 YYREEE (reference sequence). The CDR3 length is 15 residues. The CDR3 nucleotides are TGTGCCAGCAGCTTGTCCCAAGCGGACACCGAGGAGCTGTTTTTT. It is translated as CASSLSQADTEELFF.

At least ten counts were recorded for this clonotype. The chain couples TRBV19 to TRBJ2-3, with 8 bases matching TRBD2. The germline V gene encodes CDR1 LNHDA and CDR2 SQIVND (reference sequence). The CDR3 loop spans 14 amino acids. J lost 1 base, V lost 6 bases, and 3 bases had no gene match. The CDR3 protein is CASRTTSGTDTQYF. CDR3 in DNA: TGTGCCAGTAGAACGACTAGCGGCACAGATACGCAGTATTTT.

There are many counts of this clonotype. CDR3 sequence: CASSMGSTVTLHF. The CDR3 DNA reads as TGTGCCAGTAGTATGGGGTCGACCGTGACCCTCCACTTT. The genes are TRBV19 and TRBJ1-6, with D unresolved. The germline CDR1 and CDR2 sequences are LNHDA and SQIVND (reference sequence). This CDR3 is 13 amino acids long. The germline V and J ends were trimmed by 3 bases and 14 bases, with 14 bases remaining between them. Variable domain in full (rest from reference TRBV19 and TRBJ1-6): DGGITQSPKYLFRKEGQNVTLSCEQNLNHDAMYWYRQDPGQGLRLIYYSQIVNDFQKGDIAEGYSVSREKKESFPLTVTSAQKNPTAFYLCASSMGSTVTLHFGNGTRLTVT.

In its sample, this clonotype was seen many times. The chain carries TRBV5-1 and TRBJ2-1; TRBD1 is a possible D gene (6 bases). The CDR3 runs 15 residues. From germline, CDR1 is SGHRS and CDR2 YFSETQ. Between the trimmed V and J ends, which lost 4 bases and 10 bases, there was a span of 21 bases. The CDR3 loop reads CASSTTGGRQQEQFF. In DNA, the CDR3 is TGCGCCAGCAGCACGACAGGTGGGCGCCAACAAGAGCAGTTCTTC.

The rearrangement joins TRBV25-1 to TRBJ2-7, with D tentatively TRBD1 or TRBD2 (5 bases each). Germline V gives CDR1 MGHDK, CDR2 SYGVNS. V was shortened by 1 base and J by 3 bases, with 19 bases between the two germline ends. CDR3 length: 17 amino acids. The CDR3 coding sequence is TGTGCCAGCAGTGAATGGATTCCGGGACCGAAGGGCTACGAGCAGTACTTC. As protein: CASSEWIPGPKGYEQYF.

The chain couples TRBV6-5 to TRBJ2-7; D unclear. Germline CDR1 and CDR2: MNHEY and SVGAGI. The CDR3 is made up of 13 amino acids. With 5 bases removed from V and 6 bases from J, the gap between germline ends came to 14 bases. The CDR3 nucleotides are TGTGCCAGCAGTCATCGGTGGAACTGCGAGCAGTACTTC. Translation gives CASSHRWNCEQYF.

This clonotype was recorded many times. The chain carries TRBV4-3 and TRBJ2-1; tentatively, D is TRBD2 (6 bases). This CDR3 contains 16 residues. Trimming shortened V by 3 bases and J by 4 bases, and 16 bases separated the two germline ends. Germline loops: CDR1 LGHNA, CDR2 YSLEER. CDR3 DNA: TGCGCCAGCAGCCAGGCCTTGGGGAGGCGTTACAATGAGCAGTTCTTC. Its translation is CASSQALGRRYNEQFF.

Note on this clonotype: A much larger clonotype is one base distant, so this may be a read error. The chain links TRBV5-1 to TRBJ2-1; D is ambiguous. The CDR3 spans 14 residues. Germline CDR1 is SGHRS and CDR2 is YFSETQ. In DNA form, the CDR3 reads TGCGCCGGCAGCCCCATGGGCTCCTACAATGAGCAGTTCTTC. It encodes CAGSPMGSYNEQFF.